The 25 T cell receptor beta chains below all came from one sample that was sequenced in a study of blood T cell repertoires in COVID-19. The table came from immunoSEQ multiplex PCR; TCRdb's copy has only in-frame clones and leaves some out. The sample holds about 20,000 clones, less than 85% seen once. Material: peripheral blood. Every receptor here comes from an elderly man with acute or convalescent COVID-19.

V gene TRBV7-9 combines with J gene TRBJ1-2; TRBD1 agrees at 8 bases. In germline, CDR1 is SEHNR, CDR2 FQNEAQ (reference sequence). The junction had 6 bases not matched to a gene; V was cut back by 0 bases and J by 12 bases. This CDR3 is 13 amino acids long. Here the CDR3 DNA reads TGTGCCAGCAGCTTAGCGGGGACAGGTGATCACACCTTC. It translates to CASSLAGTGDHTF.

The genes are TRBV28 and TRBJ1-3; D is uncertain. V shed 2 bases and J shed 3 bases, with 8 bases lying between them. This CDR3 spans 14 amino acids. Germline loops: CDR1 MDHEN, CDR2 SYDVKM. The CDR3 DNA is TGTGCCAGCAGTTTAATGCAGATTGGAAACACCATATATTTT. Amino acid sequence: CASSLMQIGNTIYF.

V is TRBV9 and J is TRBJ2-4, with a weak D call TRBD2 (5 bases). Trimming cost V 5 bases and J 0 bases, with 9 bases left between them. The CDR3 spans 14 residues. Germline CDR1 reads SGDLS; CDR2 reads YYNGEE. This chain's CDR3 is CASSAAGAKNIQYF. The CDR3 region has the DNA TGTGCCAGCAGTGCGGCGGGAGCCAAAAACATTCAGTACTTC. The full variable domain, completed using reference TRBV9 and TRBJ2-4, is DSGVTQTPKHLITATGQRVTLRCSPRSGDLSVYWYQQSLDQGLQFLIQYYNGEERAKGNILERFSAQQFPDLHSELNLSSLELGDSALYFCASSAAGAKNIQYFGAGTRLSVL.

V gene TRBV12-5 combines with J gene TRBJ1-6, with 10 bases fitting TRBD1. V lost 5 bases to trimming and J lost 3 bases; unmatched junction nucleotides: 4. The CDR3 covers 16 residues. The germline V gene has CDR1 LGHNT and CDR2 FRNRAP. CDR3 sequence (DNA): TGTGCTAGTGGTCAGGGACAGGGGTTCTATAATTCACCCCTCCACTTT. Translated: CASGQGQGFYNSPLHF. The full variable domain, completed using reference TRBV12-5 and TRBJ1-6, is DARVTQTPRHKVTEMGQEVTMRCQPILGHNTVFWYRQTMMQGLELLAYFRNRAPLDDSGMPKDRFSAEMPDATLATLKIQPSEPRDSAVYFCASGQGQGFYNSPLHFGNGTRLTVT.

The rearrangement links TRBV6-5 to TRBJ1-5, with D uncertain. Trimming stripped 6 bases from V and 3 bases from J, with 9 bases between. The CDR3 runs to 13 residues. Germline values: CDR1 MNHEY, CDR2 SVGAGI. CDR3 DNA sequence: TGTGCCAGCAGGGGAGGAACCAATCAGCCCCAGCATTTT. It encodes CASRGGTNQPQHF.

This clone was counted a single time. The V gene is TRBV11-3, the J gene TRBJ2-3; 8 nucleotides match TRBD2. Germline CDR1 and CDR2: SGHNT and YENEEA. V trimming: 2 bases; J trimming: 0 bases; junction bases outside the gene matches: 4. The CDR3 is 16 amino acids. The CDR3 loop is CASSLRASGSTDTQYF. Written as DNA, the CDR3 is TGTGCCAGCAGCTTAAGGGCTAGCGGGAGCACAGATACGCAGTATTTT.

The V gene is TRBV28, the J gene TRBJ1-4; D possibly corresponds to TRBD1 (6 bases). Per germline, CDR1 MDHEN and CDR2 SYDVKM. The CDR3 spans 12 residues. The ends were cut back, 9 bases at V and 17 bases at J, with 22 bases in the middle. CDR3 bases: TGTGCCAGTACCACAGGGTCAGGTCATCTCTTTTTT. Encoded protein: CASTTGSGHLFF.

This clone was counted between two and nine times. The CDR3 nucleotides read TGCGCCACCCGTGTCACGACAGGGGACCGTAACTATGGCTACACCTTC. Amino acids: CATRVTTGDRNYGYTF. The chain joins TRBV5-1 to TRBJ1-2, with 8 bases fitting TRBD1. There are 16 residues in the CDR3. The germline CDR1 and CDR2 sequences are SGHRS and YFSETQ. The V and J ends lost 9 bases and 1 base, in that order; junction bases with no gene match: 14.

This clone was observed a few times. V usage is TRBV5-8 and J usage is TRBJ2-1; the D gene is possibly TRBD1 (5 bases). Germline V gene sequence: CDR1 SGHTS, CDR2 YDEGEE. With 9 bases removed from V and 2 bases from J, the gap between germline ends came to 12 bases. The CDR3 has 13 residues. Here the CDR3 reads CATMTDAYNEQFF. CDR3 sequence (DNA): TGTGCCACCATGACAGACGCCTACAATGAGCAGTTCTTC.

This clone was seen a handful of times. J is TRBJ1-2 and V is TRBV7-9; the D is unclear. The V end was cut by 11 bases, the J end by 6 bases, with 10 bases between. The V gene's germline CDR1 is SEHNR and CDR2 FQNEAQ (reference sequence). This CDR3 is built from 10 residues. The CDR3 region has the DNA TGTGCCGGTGCCGAGGATGGCTACACCTTC. Amino acids: CAGAEDGYTF.

The rearrangement joins TRBV7-2 to TRBJ1-2; D unclear. This CDR3 comprises 14 residues. The V end was cut by 6 bases, the J end by 1 base, with 12 bases between. The germline V gene encodes CDR1 SGHTA and CDR2 FQGNSA. CDR3 coding DNA: TGTGCCAGCAGGCCTGACACCTTTAACTATGGCTACACCTTC. Protein: CASRPDTFNYGYTF.

The J gene is TRBJ2-1, the V gene TRBV5-6, with 10 bases lining up with TRBD2. The CDR3 totals 16 residues. The germline V gene has CDR1 SGHDT and CDR2 YYEEEE. Trimming cost V 2 bases and J 5 bases; bases outside gene matches: 7. The CDR3, as DNA: TGTGCCAGCAGCTTTAATCTAGCGGGAGTAGACAATGAGCAGTTCTTC. As protein: CASSFNLAGVDNEQFF. The complete variable domain, with remaining parts taken from reference TRBV5-6 and TRBJ2-1, reads DAGVTQSPTHLIKTRGQQVTLRCSPKSGHDTVSWYQQALGQGPQFIFQYYEEEERQRGNFPDRFSGHQFPNYSSELNVNALLLGDSALYLCASSFNLAGVDNEQFFGPGTRLTVL.

The chain uses TRBV6-6 and TRBJ1-2, with 8 bases lining up with TRBD1. V dropped 4 bases and J dropped 8; count of bases not matched to a gene: 6. Germline V gene sequence: CDR1 MNHNY, CDR2 SVGAGI (reference sequence). The CDR3 totals 13 residues. Here the CDR3 reads CASSSDREKGYTF. The CDR3 DNA is TGTGCCAGCAGTTCGGACAGGGAAAAAGGCTACACCTTC.

The chain links TRBV18 to TRBJ2-5; 10 nucleotides line up with TRBD1. V was clipped by 8 bases and J by 0 bases; unmatched bases: 6. The CDR3 has 15 amino acids. Germline V gene sequence: CDR1 KGHSH, CDR2 LQKENI. CDR3 DNA sequence: TGTGCCAGCCGTCCGGGACAGGGGTACCAAGAGACCCAGTACTTC. Amino acid sequence: CASRPGQGYQETQYF.

Concerning this clone: It is unclear where the CDR3 begins or ends on the DNA, so no DNA is shown, and the CDR3 is as TCRdb lists it. The CDR3 protein is CASSEVARGTAFLF. The rearrangement uses TRBV2 and TRBJ2-4; the D call in the table, TRBD1, was not verified against the DNA. CDR1 is SNHLY, CDR2 FYNNEI, per germline. The CDR3 is 14 amino acids in total, end residues counted.

The chain recombines TRBV14 with TRBJ2-1; 14 bases agree with TRBD2. This CDR3 is built from 17 residues. J gave up 5 bases and V 7 bases, and 10 bases lay outside the gene matches. Germline CDR1 reads SGHDN; CDR2 reads FVKESK. The CDR3 DNA reads TGTGCCAGCAAGGGGGGGACTAGCGGGAGAAATAACAATGAGCAGTTCTTC. It translates to CASKGGTSGRNNNEQFF.

This chain connects TRBV7-2 to TRBJ2-1; 8 nucleotides line up with TRBD2. The CDR3 is 16 residues long. Trimming cost V 3 bases and J 8 bases; bases outside gene matches: 12. Germline CDR1 is SGHTA and CDR2 is FQGNSA. CDR3 sequence reads: CASSLDGVAGIYEQFF. For the CDR3, the DNA is TGTGCCAGCAGCTTGGATGGAGTAGCGGGAATCTATGAGCAGTTCTTC.

This CDR3 is CASSGDSYNSPLHF. The CDR3 DNA is TGTGCCAGTAGCGGAGACTCCTATAATTCACCCCTCCACTTT. The chain has TRBV19 and TRBJ1-6; no clear D. In germline, CDR1 is LNHDA, CDR2 SQIVND (reference sequence). The ends were cut back, 6 bases at V and 0 bases at J, with 6 bases in the middle. The CDR3 has 14 amino acids.

The J gene is TRBJ2-5, the V gene TRBV6-2 or TRBV6-3; TRBD2 aligns across 15 bases. V lost 6 bases, J lost 5 bases, and 7 bases stayed unmatched. Germline assignment: CDR1 MNHEY and CDR2 SVGEGT. There are 16 residues in the CDR3. The CDR3 spells CASSFGTSGRRETQYF. The CDR3 coding sequence is TGTGCCAGCAGCTTCGGGACTAGCGGGAGGCGGGAGACCCAGTACTTC.

A few counts support this clone. CDR3 loop: CASSFRDRQSAFGYTF. The CDR3 DNA reads as TGTGCCAGCAGCTTTAGGGATCGACAGAGTGCCTTTGGCTACACCTTC. The chain has TRBV5-5 and TRBJ1-2; D may be TRBD1 (5 bases). Trimming pared 2 bases from V and 7 bases from J, leaving 21 bases between. CDR1 is SGHKS, CDR2 YYEKEE, per germline (reference sequence). The length of the CDR3 is 16 residues.

This clone was seen only a few times. The gene calls are TRBV18 and TRBJ1-5; unclear D gene. Deletions cut 3 bases from V and 3 bases from J, with 15 bases between. Germline CDR1 KGHSH, CDR2 LQKENI. This CDR3 is built from 16 residues. CDR3 in DNA: TGTGCCAGCTCACCGGCGTACAGACTATACAATCAGCCCCAGCATTTT. This translates into CASSPAYRLYNQPQHF. The full variable domain, in which reference TRBV18 and TRBJ1-5 provide the parts outside the CDR3, is NAGVMQNPRHLVRRRGQEARLRCSPMKGHSHVYWYRQLPEEGLKFMVYLQKENIIDESGMPKERFSAEFPKEGPSILRIQQVVRGDSAAYFCASSPAYRLYNQPQHFGDGTRLSIL.

The chain recombines TRBV19 with TRBJ2-7, with D possibly matching TRBD2 (6 bases). This CDR3 is 18 amino acids long. Trimming removed 5 bases from V and 0 bases from J, with 23 bases in between. Germline V gene sequence: CDR1 LNHDA, CDR2 SQIVND (reference sequence). The CDR3 bases are TGTGCCAGTAGTCGCCAAGCGGCTAGCTGGGAGGTCTCCTACGAGCAGTACTTC. Its translation: CASSRQAASWEVSYEQYF.

This clone was observed a few times. The chain has TRBV4-2 and TRBJ2-1, with 10 nucleotides matching TRBD2. The CDR3 contains 15 residues. Germline CDR1 LGHNA, CDR2 YNFKEQ. J was trimmed by 6 bases and V by 5 bases; bases with no gene match: 7. In DNA form, the CDR3 reads TGTGCCAGCAGCACCCGGACTAGCGGACTCAATGAGCAGTTCTTC. It encodes CASSTRTSGLNEQFF.

The V gene is TRBV19, the J gene TRBJ1-2, with a tentative D call TRBD1 (6 bases). V was shortened by 5 bases and J by 2 bases, with 15 bases between the two germline ends. Germline V gene data show CDR1 as LNHDA and CDR2 as SQIVND (reference sequence). This CDR3 region has 15 residues. This CDR3 reads CASSLRTQGNYGYTF. CDR3 bases: TGTGCCAGTAGTCTACGTACACAGGGCAACTATGGCTACACCTTC. The full variable domain, rest sourced from reference TRBV19 and TRBJ1-2, is DGGITQSPKYLFRKEGQNVTLSCEQNLNHDAMYWYRQDPGQGLRLIYYSQIVNDFQKGDIAEGYSVSREKKESFPLTVTSAQKNPTAFYLCASSLRTQGNYGYTFGSGTRLTVV.

The chain couples TRBV6-5 to TRBJ2-2; tentatively, D is TRBD1 (6 bases). The CDR3 is 15 amino acids. The germline gives CDR1 MNHEY, CDR2 SVGAGI. V gave up 2 bases and J gave up 1 base, with 8 bases separating them. The CDR3 region has the DNA TGTGCCAGCAGTTACGCACAGGGGAACACCGGGGAGCTGTTTTTT. Its protein is CASSYAQGNTGELFF.